The clone carrying this T cell receptor beta chain came up once. The data belong to a study of cytomegalovirus exposure and HLA in healthy donors. Use of 60 Vbeta and 13 Jbeta primers characterized the PCR. Measured with immunoSEQ multiplex PCR; TCRdb has only the in-frame clones, and not every one. This sample has about 94,000 clones, with roughly three fifths found just once. V lost 2 bases and J lost 6, with 8 bases in between. CDR1 is KGHSH and CDR2 is LQKENI in the germline V gene. The CDR3 contains 13 residues. This TCR was recovered from a young man in good health and CMV-seronegative. Sample: PBMCs. The chain combines TRBV18 with TRBJ1-3; unclear D gene. The CDR3 nucleotides read TGTGCCAGCTCACCAGGGCCGGCAAACACCATATATTTT. Its protein product is CASSPGPANTIYF.